This entry concerns a single T cell receptor beta chain. The protocol was immunoSEQ multiplex PCR, while the TCRdb copy is restricted to in-frame clones and leaves out a portion. The table shows about 660,000 clones, with roughly 90% occurring only once. The data were obtained in a study of shared T cell receptors in the human thymus. The junction had 4 bases not matched to a gene; V was cut back by 8 bases and J by 9 bases. The CDR3 is 12 amino acids. CDR1 and CDR2 (germline): MDHEN, SYDVKM. These data were also reused for a study on human thymus T cells. That study reports: Corrective heart surgery yielded the resections from which the thymus tissue came.

This chain joins TRBV28 and TRBJ2-1; 10 nucleotides line up with TRBD2. The sample consisted of thymocytes. This receptor was obtained from a boy under three years old with a congenital heart defect. In nucleotides, the CDR3 is TGTGCCAGCCAACTAGCGGGGCTTGAGCAGTTCTTC. Translation: CASQLAGLEQFF.